The present entry profiles one T cell receptor beta chain with its context. Authors' processing steps: Using reference gene primer amplification, nucleated cell counts were estimated. TCRdb's copy holds only in-frame clones and misses some; the assay was immunoSEQ multiplex PCR. From that table come the V and J calls and clone size; the DNA was used to work out D and trimming. This table has 97,000 or so clones, approximately 79% appearing once. This entry is derived from a study of blood T cell repertoires in COVID-19. Overall study context: Specimens from acute and convalescent COVID-19 originated in the United States, Italy and Spain. T cells, B-cell-depleted T cells, or PBMCs supplied cDNA or gDNA.

CDR1 and CDR2 from the germline V gene are LGHDT and YNNKEL (reference sequence). The CDR3 sequence is 14 residues long. Trimming removed 0 bases at V and 6 bases at J, with 11 bases between. The V gene is TRBV3-1 (or the pseudogene TRBV3-2), the J gene TRBJ1-2, with D unclear. The receptor was isolated from a man in his 70s with active or convalescent COVID-19. Sequenced input: peripheral blood. The CDR3 bases are TGTGCCAGCAGCCAAGAATTCAGGCCTGATGGCTACACCTTC. Encoded protein: CASSQEFRPDGYTF.